This TCR beta chain emerged from a study of OX40 agonist ivuxolimab in advanced cancers. Study-wide context: The group had a mean age of 60 years, ranged from 23 to 79, and was 80% to 90% male. Findings of the study overall: More expanded clones were found, on average, in CD8+ than in CD4+ T cells. Partial responders treated at 0.1-3.0 mg/kg exhibited clonal expansion among the lowest measured.

Profiling relied on immunoSEQ multiplex PCR, and the TCRdb table lists in-frame clones only, not all of them. The sample comprises 15,000 or so clones, 84% of which are singletons, and under 55% rests with the top ten. Regarding this clone: Its target is unknown.

The TCR comes from an adult with an advanced solid tumor such as melanoma, head and neck, liver or kidney cancer. The material was CD4+ or CD8+ T cells sorted from blood, obtained in a trial of the OX40 agonist ivuxolimab.

The DNA for the CDR3 is TGTGCCAGCAGCCCCCGGACAGGAAGCCTCCAAGAGACCCAGTACTTC. It is translated as CASSPRTGSLQETQYF. This chain links TRBV5-8 with TRBJ2-5; TRBD1 agrees at 7 bases. V lost 4 bases and J lost 1; bases outside the gene matches: 10. Germline V CDR1 and CDR2: SGHTS, YDEGEE. The CDR3 length is 16 residues.